The present T cell receptor beta chain was sequenced within a study of blood T cells in healthy people across ages (dated by TCRdb to between 2015 and 2016). Looking at the study overall: In model experiments, template switching captured about one uniquely barcoded TCR beta cDNA molecule for every two T cells. The study measured age-related changes in TCR beta repertoire diversity using deep sequencing normalized with unique cDNA molecular identifiers. The donors were divided into four age groups: young (average about 15 years), middle-aged (roughly 40), aged (around 59) and long-lived (82). The study analyzed two additional independent replicas of 1 million unique cDNA reads from the same blood draw for two donors, one aged 18 to 29 and one aged 80 or older. General findings and caveats noted by the study authors: Bulk unsorted PBMC profiling prevented conclusive comparison of naive and antigen-experienced compartments. The percentage of naive T cells measured by flow cytometry correlated strongly with observed TCR beta diversity. Total diversity estimates from one million sequenced T cells were considered lower bounds and underestimates. Observed TCR beta diversity per million T cells fell roughly linearly with age, and a significant reduction was already apparent by age around 40. Compared with the aged group, the long-lived group had more naive CD4+ T cells, fewer expanded clones and increased TCR diversity, a pattern suggesting age selection. Because donor CMV infection status was unknown, age-related changes in expanded clonotypes were potentially confounded.

V is cut by 6 bases and J by 5 bases, and the space between the germline ends is 13 bases. The CDR3, from cysteine to phenylalanine, totals 13 residues. Just the 39-base CDR3 DNA is kept, in frame starting at base 1. CDR1 and CDR2 (LNHNV, YYDKDF) derive from the germline V gene (reference sequence). Systemically healthy Caucasian individuals from Russia, 39 in total and aged roughly 6 to 90 years, were included as donors. Roughly 10 milliliters of peripheral blood were collected from each donor into EDTA-treated Vacutainer tubes. Ficoll-Paque density-gradient centrifugation was used to isolate PBMCs, with at least 6.5 million per sample. Total RNA, at least 5 micrograms per sample, was extracted from PBMCs with Trizol reagent. Naive CD45RAhigh/CD27high T cell percentages were measured by flow cytometry on a PBMC aliquot from every donor. The library was produced with 5' RACE. The data were produced on an Illumina HiSeq 2500. A second about 7 to 12 cycle PCR used a sample-barcoded 5' primer and a J-beta primer mix. A unique molecular identifier was introduced onto each TCR beta cDNA molecule by a template-switch 5' adaptor carrying 12 random nucleotides. Each sample yielded at least 3 million CDR3-containing paired-end reads. All of the RNA was converted into first-strand cDNA using the Mint cDNA synthesis kit, with a TRBC-specific oligonucleotide serving as the primer. After uracil-DNA glycosylase treatment, a first 18-cycle PCR used universal primers M1SS and BC2_uni_R on all cDNA. As for how the authors treated the data: For normalization, 1 million high-quality reads, each with a distinct molecular identifier, were randomly selected from each sample. Instead of being binned into consensus sequences, reads that shared molecular identifiers were thrown out. MiTCR, set to a Q25 quality threshold and the strictest error-elimination algorithm, was used for CDR3 identification, clonotype clustering and error correction. A nonparametric unseen species model with Euler transformation was used to estimate a lower bound on total TCR beta diversity. TCRdb handled the public reads itself, with Q25 trimming in fastp and clone calling in MiXCR, and kept productive beta chains. Each entry merges the rows of one CDR3 protein and shows their most common DNA and genes. None of the V and J calls come from the authors' own analysis; TCRdb made them. Within this sample are 800,000 to 1,300,000 distinct CDR3 sequences, with around 25% of them counted one time only. Jointly, the top ten make up 0.65% to 0.75% of the sample.

Comment on this clonotype: Its cognate antigen has yet to be identified. No base quality information exists; no much larger clone differs at one position.

These data also formed part of another study, on T cells of mothers and their children. The second study's authors report: The donors were nine systemically healthy Caucasian individuals, made up of three mothers and their six children. cDNA synthesis consumed the entire amount of extracted RNA, loaded at about 1.5 ug RNA in each 15 ul reaction. In the second PCR, the M1S primer added sample barcodes and 2-4 random nucleotides. More than 8 million TCR beta CDR3 reads were obtained from each mother, and roughly 3 million reads were obtained from each child. Thymic selection similarly shapes TCR recombination output in related and unrelated pairs, with minor effect from inherited differences. Normalized repertoire overlap was always found to be slightly, but never significantly, higher in related mother-child pairs than in unrelated mother-child pairs. No persistent microchimeric T cell clones were detected, at a sensitivity of approximately 100 clones per million clonotypes. The study used deep NGS to compare TCR beta repertoires of mothers and children, seeking features distinguishing related mother-child pairs from unrelated individuals. On average, the children were roughly 10 +/- 4 years old, while the mothers were approximately 41 +/- 4 years old. After adapters were ligated using NEBNext reagents, the libraries underwent 100+100 nt paired-end sequencing on an Illumina HiSeq 2000. To prevent cross-contamination, the mother and child libraries were prepared a month apart and were sequenced in separate runs. For each donor, somewhere between roughly 450,000 and 2,000,000 distinct TCR beta clonotypes were identified. Naive TCR beta clonotypes were estimated from low-frequency clonotypes matched to each donor's FACS-determined naive share, without sorting.

In this chain, TRBV15 is recombined with TRBJ2-5, with the D segment possibly TRBD1 or TRBD2, each aligning over 5 bases. Sequenced material: blood. This TCR derives from a girl aged 2 to 10 in good health. In nucleotides, the sequence is TGTGCCACCAGTCAGCCGGGACCGGAGACCCAGTACTTC. This gives the protein CATSQPGPETQYF.